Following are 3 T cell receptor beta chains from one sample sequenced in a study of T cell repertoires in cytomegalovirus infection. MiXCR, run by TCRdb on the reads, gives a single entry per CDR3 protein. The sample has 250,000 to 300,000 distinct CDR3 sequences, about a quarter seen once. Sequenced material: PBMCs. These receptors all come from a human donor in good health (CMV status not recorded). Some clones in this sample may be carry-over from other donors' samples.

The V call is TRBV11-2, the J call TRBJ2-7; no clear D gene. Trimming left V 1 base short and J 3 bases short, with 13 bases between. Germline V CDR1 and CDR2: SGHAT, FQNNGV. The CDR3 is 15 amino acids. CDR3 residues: CASSLAATPLYEQYF. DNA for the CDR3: TGTGCCAGCAGCTTAGCGGCGACTCCACTCTACGAGCAGTACTTC. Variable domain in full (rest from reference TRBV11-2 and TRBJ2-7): EAGVAQSPRYKIIEKRQSVAFWCNPISGHATLYWYQQILGQGPKLLIQFQNNGVVDDSQLPKDRFSAERLKGVDSTLKIQPAKLEDSAVYLCASSLAATPLYEQYFGPGTRLTVT.

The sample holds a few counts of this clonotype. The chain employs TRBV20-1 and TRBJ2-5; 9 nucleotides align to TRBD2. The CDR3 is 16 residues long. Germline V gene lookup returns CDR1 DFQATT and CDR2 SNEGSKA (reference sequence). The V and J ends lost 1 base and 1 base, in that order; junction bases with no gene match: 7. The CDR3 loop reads CSARGLAGRGQETQYF. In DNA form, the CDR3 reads TGCAGTGCTAGAGGGCTAGCGGGGAGGGGCCAAGAGACCCAGTACTTC.

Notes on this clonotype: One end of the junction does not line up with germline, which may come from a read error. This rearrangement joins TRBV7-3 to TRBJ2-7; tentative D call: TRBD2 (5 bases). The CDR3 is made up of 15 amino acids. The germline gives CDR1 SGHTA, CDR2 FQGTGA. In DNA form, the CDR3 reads TGTGACAGCAGCCTCGGGTCCCTTACTAGTTACGAGCAGTACTTC. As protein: CDSSLGSLTSYEQYF.